The source of this T cell receptor (beta chain) is a study of CD8 T cells in Susac syndrome. CDR3 size: 15 residues. Per germline, CDR1 ENHRY and CDR2 SYGVKD. Trimming stripped 0 bases from V and 2 bases from J, with 8 bases between. The RNA input was about 0.5 to 1 ug, and it was reverse transcribed with random hexamers. TCR beta CDR3 was amplified by immunoSEQ multiplex PCR. This amplification extended across 54 Vbeta and 13 Jbeta segments. TCRdb reprocessed the immunoSEQ multiplex PCR reads via MiXCR and lists one record per CDR3 protein. This table has 250,000 to 300,000 distinct CDR3 sequences, approximately 89% appearing once.

The clonotype was recovered from a human donor with multiple sclerosis. The J gene is TRBJ2-4, the V gene TRBV10-3; D might be TRBD1 (5 bases). The sample taken for sequencing was CD8+ T cells from PBMCs. CDR3 sequence reads: CAISESAGPKNIQYF. The CDR3 DNA reads TGTGCCATCAGTGAGTCGGCAGGGCCCAAAAACATTCAGTACTTC.